Given below is one T cell receptor (beta chain) in context. Germline V lookup: CDR1 MDHEN, CDR2 SYDVKM. The junction had 8 bases not matched to a gene; V was cut back by 3 bases and J by 2 bases. The CDR3 sequence is 16 residues long. This specimen comes from a study of blood T cell repertoires in COVID-19. Overall study context: In Cohort 3, a recovered donor had either two negative PCRs, clearance, or symptom resolution. PBMCs, B-cell-depleted T cells, or T cells were the source of the cDNA or gDNA that made up the material.

Profiled with immunoSEQ multiplex PCR; TCRdb holds only in-frame clones, not every one. The data hold hundreds of thousands of clones, with about 88% observed a single time. Recruitment covered about 26 US areas and drew participants whose ages spanned roughly 18 to 100 years. Sequences were obtained from PBMCs or T cells enriched from blood (not recorded which). The source of this sequence is a woman between 55 and 75 years old in a cohort exposed to, infected with or recovered from COVID-19 (not recorded which). The chain joins TRBV28 to TRBJ2-3; 7 positions match TRBD1. CDR3 nucleotide sequence: TGTGCCAGCAGTTTTTTAGGGGGCGGTATCACAGATACGCAGTATTTT. Translating it yields CASSFLGGGITDTQYF.